The rows below give T cell receptor beta chains drawn from one sample of a study of cytomegalovirus exposure and HLA in healthy donors. The assay was immunoSEQ multiplex PCR, and TCRdb's table has in-frame clones only and misses some. Of some 120,000 clones in the sample, 65% were seen once. Source material: PBMCs. These TCRs come from a woman aged 40 to 50 in good health and CMV-seropositive. The CDR3 runs from the conserved cysteine through the conserved F or W. D genes are given only for firm matches. Clone size is stated in some rows and not others, as once, few, many or a class when expanded.

clone_size	j_call	d_call	cdr3_length	v_call	cdr3_nt	cdr3_aa
-	TRBJ1-1	-	14	TRBV7-9	TGTGCCAGCAGCCAGGAACAAATGAACACTGAAGCTTTCTTT	CASSQEQMNTEAFF
-	TRBJ2-1	TRBD2	15	TRBV11-2	TGTGCCAGCAGCTCACTAGCGGGAGAAGTAGGTGAGCAGTTCTTC	CASSSLAGEVGEQFF
once	TRBJ2-5	TRBD2	16	TRBV7-3	TGTGCCAGCAGTTCCGGACTAGCGGGGGGGAGAGAGACCCAGTACTTC	CASSSGLAGGRETQYF
-	TRBJ1-1	TRBD1	17	TRBV4-3	TGCGCCAGCAGCCAAGATAGGCAGGGGGCCCTGAACACTGAAGCTTTCTTT	CASSQDRQGALNTEAFF
once	TRBJ1-4	-	15	TRBV7-9	TGTGCCAGCAGCTCTGCAGGGGCACCTAATGAAAAACTGTTTTTT	CASSSAGAPNEKLFF
-	TRBJ2-1	TRBD2	17	TRBV25-1	TGTGCCAGCAGTGAGAAACTAGCGGGGACTTCCTACAATGAGCAGTTCTTC	CASSEKLAGTSYNEQFF
few	TRBJ2-7	TRBD1	15	TRBV27	TGTGCCAGCAGTCCAGGACAGGGTAACCCCTACGAGCAGTACTTC	CASSPGQGNPYEQYF
-	TRBJ1-1	TRBD1	15	TRBV6-5	TGTGCCAGCAGTACCGCCGGGACAGGGGGTGCTGAAGCTTTCTTT	CASSTAGTGGAEAFF
-	TRBJ2-2	TRBD2	15	TRBV5-1	TGCGCCAGCACGGGAACTAGCGGGAACACCGGGGAGCTGTTTTTT	CASTGTSGNTGELFF
-	TRBJ2-1	-	16	TRBV5-6	TGTGCCAGCAGCTTTGCCCTAGCGTCCTCCTACAATGAGCAGTTCTTC	CASSFALASSYNEQFF
-	TRBJ2-6	TRBD1	18	TRBV5-6	TGTGCCAGCAGCCCCGGACAGGGGGCATCTTTTGGGGCCAACGTCCTGACTTTC	CASSPGQGASFGANVLTF
-	TRBJ1-5	-	13	TRBV6-6	TGTGCCAGCAGCGGAACAGGGAATCAGCCCCAGCATTTT	CASSGTGNQPQHF
-	TRBJ2-3	TRBD2	16	TRBV9	TGTGCCAGCAGCGTAGGGGCTAGCGGGAACACAGATACGCAGTATTTT	CASSVGASGNTDTQYF
-	TRBJ2-5	-	15	TRBV6-1	TGTGCCAGCAGCTTCACAGGGGGGGGTCGGGAGACCCAGTACTTC	CASSFTGGGRETQYF
few	TRBJ2-7	-	16	TRBV4-3	TGCGCCAGCAGCCAAGATGTTGAGGCCCCGTCCTACGAGCAGTACTTC	CASSQDVEAPSYEQYF
-	TRBJ2-3	TRBD2	16	TRBV7-7	TGTGCCAGCAGCTTAGGGCTAGCGGGAGGCACAGATACGCAGTATTTT	CASSLGLAGGTDTQYF
few	TRBJ2-7	-	14	TRBV15	TGTGCCACCAGCAGAGACCCCTTAGAGTCCGAGCAGTACTTC	CATSRDPLESEQYF
-	TRBJ2-3	-	16	TRBV19	TGTGCCAGTAGTATAAATCGCGGACAGTCCACAGATACGCAGTATTTT	CASSINRGQSTDTQYF
-	TRBJ2-1	-	15	TRBV5-1	TGCGCCAGCAGCTTGGGCTTGGTGGGGCGCGATGAGCAGTTCTTC	CASSLGLVGRDEQFF
-	TRBJ1-2	-	14	TRBV27	TGTGCCAGCAGTCCCGGGAGGTGGAACTATGGCTACACCTTC	CASSPGRWNYGYTF
-	TRBJ1-5	-	14	TRBV28	TGTGCCAGCACTTTAAACAGGCCACAGATGCCCCAGCATTTT	CASTLNRPQMPQHF
-	TRBJ1-2	-	17	TRBV19	TGTGCCAGTAGTATAGATGTTAAGGATTGGATTGCGGGTGGCTACACCTTC	CASSIDVKDWIAGGYTF